This is a list of T cell receptor beta chains from one sample in a study of blood T cell repertoires in COVID-19. Libraries were prepared by immunoSEQ multiplex PCR; TCRdb keeps only in-frame clonotypes and omits some of them. In the table there are about 400,000 clones, approximately 87% of which are singletons. The sequenced material came from PBMCs or T cells enriched from blood (not recorded which). These receptors came from a middle-aged man in a cohort exposed to, infected with or recovered from COVID-19 (not recorded which). Each CDR3 is given with its conserved first and last residue. A D gene is named only where the DNA matches it firmly. Rows give clone size only sometimes, using once, few, many, or a class for an expanded clone.

clone_size,j_call,d_call,v_call,cdr3_length,cdr3_nt,cdr3_aa
NA,TRBJ1-4,NA,TRBV5-1,14,TGCGCCAGCAGGACAGATTCAACTAATGAAAAACTGTTTTTT,CASRTDSTNEKLFF
NA,TRBJ2-7,TRBD1,TRBV11-1,16,TGTGCCAGCAGCTTAGTCTTTGGGACAGGGACCTACGAGCAGTACTTC,CASSLVFGTGTYEQYF
NA,TRBJ2-4,NA,TRBV5-1,16,TGCGCCAGCAGCTTGGCCGGCGGAGGAGCCAAAAACATTCAGTACTTC,CASSLAGGGAKNIQYF
NA,TRBJ2-4,NA,TRBV5-4,17,TGTGCCAGCAGCGCCGGCGGGGAAGGAAGGGCCAAAAACATTCAGTACTTC,CASSAGGEGRAKNIQYF
NA,TRBJ2-1,TRBD2,TRBV7-3,15,TGTGCCAGCAGCTTATTAGGGACTAGCGTCAATGAGCAGTTCTTC,CASSLLGTSVNEQFF
NA,TRBJ2-5,TRBD2,TRBV2,14,TGTGCCAGCAGCCCCAGGACTAGCGCAGAGACCCAGTACTTC,CASSPRTSAETQYF
NA,TRBJ1-5,NA,TRBV10-2,13,TGCGCCAGCAGTGAGGGGGCATGGCAGCCCCAGCATTTT,CASSEGAWQPQHF
NA,TRBJ2-1,NA,TRBV9,15,TGTGCCAGCAGCGTCCGGGACTCGCGGTACAATGAGCAGTTCTTC,CASSVRDSRYNEQFF
NA,TRBJ1-1,NA,TRBV5-1,16,TGCGCCAGCAGCTTTCAGGGTCGCGGGGCAAACACTGAAGCTTTCTTT,CASSFQGRGANTEAFF
few,TRBJ1-1,NA,TRBV14,13,TGTGCCAGCAGCCACATCCAGAACACTGAAGCTTTCTTT,CASSHIQNTEAFF
NA,TRBJ2-5,NA,TRBV5-1,15,TGCGCCAGCAGCGCGGGGGACATCTTCCAAGAGACCCAGTACTTC,CASSAGDIFQETQYF
NA,TRBJ2-3,NA,TRBV6-1,15,TGTGCCAGCAGTGAAGCGTGGTCGGGCACAGATACGCAGTATTTT,CASSEAWSGTDTQYF
NA,TRBJ1-2,NA,TRBV27,13,TGTGCCAGCAGTCCCGGGGGGACCCCAGGCTACACCTTC,CASSPGGTPGYTF
NA,TRBJ2-5,NA,TRBV19,14,TGTGCCAGTAGTAGGAGGGGAGTCCAAGAGACCCAGTACTTC,CASSRRGVQETQYF
NA,TRBJ2-2,NA,TRBV11-2,16,TGTGCCAGCAGCTTCCGCCCAGGGGCAGGGACCGGGGAGCTGTTTTTT,CASSFRPGAGTGELFF
NA,TRBJ1-1,NA,TRBV19,14,TGTGCCAGTACCGCAGGGGTCTTGAACACTGAAGCTTTCTTT,CASTAGVLNTEAFF
NA,TRBJ2-6,TRBD2,TRBV6-1,19,TGTGCCAGCAGTGAAGCTAGGGCTAGCGGGAGTTGGGGGGCCAACGTCCTGACTTTC,CASSEARASGSWGANVLTF
NA,TRBJ2-2,TRBD2,TRBV2,15,TGTGCCAGCAGTGAGCTAGCGGGAGCTCCCGGGGAGCTGTTTTTT,CASSELAGAPGELFF
NA,TRBJ2-7,TRBD2,TRBV19,16,TGTGCCAGTAGTATAATTCTAGCGGGATACTCCTACGAGCAGTACTTC,CASSIILAGYSYEQYF